This T cell receptor (beta chain) emerged from a study of control samples from healthy donors and cancer patients. Assay used: immunoSEQ multiplex PCR; TCRdb lists only in-frame clones, some missing. The sample shows about 84,000 clones, 91% of them seen only once. This CDR3 comprises 16 residues. Unmatched junction bases numbered 9, after V lost 2 bases and J lost 4 bases. Germline-derived CDR1 and CDR2 are MNHNY and SVGAGI (reference sequence). The sequenced sample consisted of blood. This TCR came from a man in his fifties in good health. V is TRBV6-6 and J is TRBJ1-1; TRBD1 aligns across 8 bases. In DNA form, the CDR3 reads TGTGCCAGCAGTTACAAACGGACAGGGAGGGCCACTGAAGCTTTCTTT. This gives the protein CASSYKRTGRATEAFF.